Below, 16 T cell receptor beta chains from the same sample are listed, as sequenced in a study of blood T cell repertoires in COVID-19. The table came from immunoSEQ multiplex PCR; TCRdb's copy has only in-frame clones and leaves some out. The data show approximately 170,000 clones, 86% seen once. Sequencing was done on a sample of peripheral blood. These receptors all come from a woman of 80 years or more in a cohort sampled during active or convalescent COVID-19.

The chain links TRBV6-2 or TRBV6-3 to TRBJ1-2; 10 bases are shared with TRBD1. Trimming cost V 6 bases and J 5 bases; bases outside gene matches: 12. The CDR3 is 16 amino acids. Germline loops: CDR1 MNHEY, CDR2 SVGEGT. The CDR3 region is CASSPPRQGARYGYTF. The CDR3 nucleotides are TGTGCCAGCAGCCCTCCTCGACAGGGGGCGAGGTATGGCTACACCTTC.

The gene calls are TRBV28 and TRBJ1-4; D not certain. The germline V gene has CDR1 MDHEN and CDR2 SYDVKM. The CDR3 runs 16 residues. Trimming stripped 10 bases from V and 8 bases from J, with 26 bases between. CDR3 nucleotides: TGTGCCACCGCCCCTGCCCTAGGGAGGGAGAGGGAAAAACTGTTTTTT. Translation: CATAPALGREREKLFF.

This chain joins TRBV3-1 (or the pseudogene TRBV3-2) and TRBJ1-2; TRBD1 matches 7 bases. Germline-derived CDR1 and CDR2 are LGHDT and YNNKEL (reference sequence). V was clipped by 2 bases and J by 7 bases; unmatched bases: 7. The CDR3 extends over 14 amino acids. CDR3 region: CASSQQTGSGGYTF. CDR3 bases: TGTGCCAGCAGCCAACAGACAGGGTCTGGTGGCTACACCTTC.

The CDR3: CASSEYLPRGDYGYTF. CDR3 nucleotide sequence: TGTGCCAGCAGTGAATATCTCCCTCGGGGGGACTATGGCTACACCTTC. The gene calls are TRBV25-1 and TRBJ1-2, with a tentative D call TRBD1 (5 bases). Trimming cost V 0 bases and J 3 bases, with 14 bases left between them. The CDR3 contains 16 residues. From germline, CDR1 is MGHDK and CDR2 SYGVNS.

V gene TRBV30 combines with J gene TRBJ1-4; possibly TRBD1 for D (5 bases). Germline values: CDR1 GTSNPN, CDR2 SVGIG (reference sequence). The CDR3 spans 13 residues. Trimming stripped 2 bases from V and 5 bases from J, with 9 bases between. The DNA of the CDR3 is TGTGCCTGGAGTTTGGGGGGGAATGAAAAACTGTTTTTT. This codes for CAWSLGGNEKLFF.

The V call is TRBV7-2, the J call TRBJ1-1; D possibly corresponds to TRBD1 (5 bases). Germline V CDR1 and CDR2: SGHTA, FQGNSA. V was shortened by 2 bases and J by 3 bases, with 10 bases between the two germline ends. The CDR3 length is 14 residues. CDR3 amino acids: CASSLRGRDTEAFF. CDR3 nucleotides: TGTGCCAGCAGCTTAAGGGGTAGAGACACTGAAGCTTTCTTT.

Here the CDR3 DNA reads TGTGCCAGCAGCCAAGAGGGACAGGGAGGTTACTACGAGCAGTACTTC. This translates into CASSQEGQGGYYEQYF. This chain joins TRBV3-1 (or the pseudogene TRBV3-2) and TRBJ2-7, with 9 bases identical to TRBD1. This CDR3 is built from 16 residues. Germline loops: CDR1 LGHDT, CDR2 YNNKEL (reference sequence). V was pared by 0 bases and J by 3 bases, with 6 bases of the junction left unmatched.

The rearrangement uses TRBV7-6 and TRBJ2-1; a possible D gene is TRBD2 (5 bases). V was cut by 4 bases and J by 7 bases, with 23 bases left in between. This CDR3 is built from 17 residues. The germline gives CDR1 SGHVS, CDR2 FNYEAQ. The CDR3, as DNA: TGTGCCAGCAGCTCGAATCCGAGGGCGACGTTGTTTAATGAGCAGTTCTTC. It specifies CASSSNPRATLFNEQFF.

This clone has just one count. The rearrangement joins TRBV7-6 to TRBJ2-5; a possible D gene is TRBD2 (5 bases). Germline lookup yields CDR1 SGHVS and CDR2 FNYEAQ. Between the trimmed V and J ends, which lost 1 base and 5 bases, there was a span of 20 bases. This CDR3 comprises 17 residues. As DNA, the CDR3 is TGTGCCAGCAGCTTAGTATTGGCGGGCGGCGTCGGGGAGACCCAGTACTTC. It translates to CASSLVLAGGVGETQYF.

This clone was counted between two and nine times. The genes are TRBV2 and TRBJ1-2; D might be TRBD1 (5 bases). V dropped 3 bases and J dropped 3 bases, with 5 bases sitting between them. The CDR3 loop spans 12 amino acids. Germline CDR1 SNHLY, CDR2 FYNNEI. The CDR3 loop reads CASSDRDYGYTF. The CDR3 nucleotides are TGTGCCAGCAGTGACAGGGACTATGGCTACACCTTC. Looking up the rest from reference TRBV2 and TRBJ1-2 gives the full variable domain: EPEVTQTPSHQVTQMGQEVILRCVPISNHLYFYWYRQILGQKVEFLVSFYNNEISEKSEIFDDQFSVERPDGSNFTLKIRSTKLEDSAMYFCASSDRDYGYTFGSGTRLTVV.

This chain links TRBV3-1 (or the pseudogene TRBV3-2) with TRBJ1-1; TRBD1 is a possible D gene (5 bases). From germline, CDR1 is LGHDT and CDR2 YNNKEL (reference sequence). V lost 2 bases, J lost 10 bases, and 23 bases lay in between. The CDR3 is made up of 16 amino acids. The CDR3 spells CASSQYQGGLANIAFF. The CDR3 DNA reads TGTGCCAGCAGCCAATACCAGGGTGGGCTCGCGAACATAGCTTTCTTT.

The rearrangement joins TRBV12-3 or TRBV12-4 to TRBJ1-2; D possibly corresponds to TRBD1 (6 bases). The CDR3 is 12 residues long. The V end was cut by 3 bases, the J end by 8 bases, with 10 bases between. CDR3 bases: TGTGCCAGCAGTTTGCTGGGGGCGGGCTACACCTTC. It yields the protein CASSLLGAGYTF.

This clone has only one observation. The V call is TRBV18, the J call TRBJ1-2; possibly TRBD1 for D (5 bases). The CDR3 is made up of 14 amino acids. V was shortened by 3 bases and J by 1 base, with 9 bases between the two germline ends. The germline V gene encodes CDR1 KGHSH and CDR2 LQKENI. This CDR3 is CASSPLQDNYGYTF. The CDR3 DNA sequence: TGTGCCAGCTCACCCTTACAGGATAACTATGGCTACACCTTC.

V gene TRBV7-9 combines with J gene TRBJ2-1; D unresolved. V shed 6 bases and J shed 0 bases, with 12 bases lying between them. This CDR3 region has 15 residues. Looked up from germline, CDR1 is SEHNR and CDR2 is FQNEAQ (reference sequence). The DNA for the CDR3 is TGTGCCAGCAGGGCAGACCCTAGCTCCTACAATGAGCAGTTCTTC. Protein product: CASRADPSSYNEQFF.

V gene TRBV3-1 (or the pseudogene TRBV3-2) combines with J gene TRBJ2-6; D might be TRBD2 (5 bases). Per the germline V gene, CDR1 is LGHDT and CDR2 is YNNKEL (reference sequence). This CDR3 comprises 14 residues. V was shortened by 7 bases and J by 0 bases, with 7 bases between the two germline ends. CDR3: CASTRDSGANVLTF. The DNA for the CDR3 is TGTGCCAGCACCCGGGACTCTGGGGCCAACGTCCTGACTTTC.

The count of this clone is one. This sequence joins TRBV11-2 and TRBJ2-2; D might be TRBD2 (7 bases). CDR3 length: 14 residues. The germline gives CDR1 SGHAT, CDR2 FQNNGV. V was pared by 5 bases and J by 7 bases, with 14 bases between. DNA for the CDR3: TGTGCCAGCAGCCCCCGGGGGGCGCACGGGGAGCTGTTTTTT. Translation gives CASSPRGAHGELFF.